The 13 T cell receptor beta chains below all came from one sample that was sequenced in a study of T cell responses to AZD1222 COVID-19 vaccine. Profiling relied on immunoSEQ multiplex PCR, and the TCRdb table lists in-frame clones only, not all of them. The profile shows around 140,000 clones, approximately 91% of them singletons. Sequenced here: peripheral blood, sampled 28 days after the second AZD1222 dose. Every receptor here comes from an adult who received the AZD1222 COVID-19 vaccine.

The genes are TRBV19 and TRBJ1-2; D perhaps matches TRBD1 (5 bases). The CDR3 loop spans 16 amino acids. The germline CDR1 and CDR2 sequences are LNHDA and SQIVND (reference sequence). Trimming shortened V by 0 bases and J by 6 bases, and 17 bases separated the two germline ends. The CDR3 loop reads CASSIDSGRITHGYTF. CDR3 nucleotides: TGTGCCAGTAGTATAGACTCGGGACGGATAACTCATGGCTACACCTTC.

The chain couples TRBV5-1 to TRBJ2-1; 14 bases line up with TRBD2. V trimming: 4 bases; J trimming: 6 bases; junction bases outside the gene matches: 9. This CDR3 has 17 residues. Germline CDR1 SGHRS, CDR2 YFSETQ. In DNA form, the CDR3 reads TGCGCCAGCAGCCCGGGACTAGCGGGAGTCCCCCCCAATGAGCAGTTCTTC. Protein: CASSPGLAGVPPNEQFF.

CDR3 bases: TGTGCCAGCAGCGGGTCCCTCAGTTTCGACTATCGGGATGGCAACTCCTACAATGAGCAGTTCTTC. Amino acids: CASSGSLSFDYRDGNSYNEQFF. The chain recombines TRBV21-1 with TRBJ2-1; TRBD2 was called by the table and not checked on the DNA. TRBV21-1 is a documented pseudogene. The CDR3 contains 22 residues.

The V gene is TRBV18, the J gene TRBJ1-5; 8 nucleotides align to TRBD1. Germline CDR1 and CDR2: KGHSH and LQKENI. V lost 3 bases, J lost 1 base, and 8 bases stayed unmatched. The CDR3 contains 17 residues. The CDR3 region is CASSPPTGVLSNQPQHF. The CDR3 bases are TGTGCCAGCTCACCTCCGACAGGGGTCCTAAGCAATCAGCCCCAGCATTTT.

The genes are TRBV7-9 and TRBJ2-5; 13 bases fit TRBD2. The length of the CDR3 is 18 residues. V gave up 1 base and J gave up 2 bases; unmatched junction bases: 7. The germline CDR1 and CDR2 sequences are SEHNR and FQNEAQ (reference sequence). CDR3 residues: CASSLGYLGLAGQETQYF. The CDR3, as DNA: TGTGCCAGCAGCTTAGGTTACCTGGGACTAGCGGGGCAAGAGACCCAGTACTTC.

This clone was observed once. The chain is built from TRBV20-1 and TRBJ2-7; D ambiguous. The CDR3 consists of 11 residues. Trimming stripped 6 bases from V and 2 bases from J, with 8 bases between. In germline, CDR1 is DFQATT, CDR2 SNEGSKA (reference sequence). In nucleotides, the CDR3 is TGCAGTGCCAGGCTTACCTACGAGCAGTACTTC. This encodes CSARLTYEQYF.

The chain couples TRBV5-1 to TRBJ2-2; TRBD2 matches 13 bases. J gave up 0 bases and V 4 bases, and 3 bases lay outside the gene matches. The germline V gene encodes CDR1 SGHRS and CDR2 YFSETQ. CDR3 length: 17 amino acids. CDR3 region: CASSGGLAGSNTGELFF. The CDR3, as DNA: TGCGCCAGCAGCGGGGGACTAGCGGGATCGAACACCGGGGAGCTGTTTTTT.

V usage is TRBV27 and J usage is TRBJ2-3; TRBD1 matches 8 bases. The germline gives CDR1 MNHEY, CDR2 SMNVEV (reference sequence). V shed 5 bases, J shed 8 bases, and the junction held 15 bases outside the gene matches. The CDR3 is 16 amino acids. CDR3 bases: TGTGCCAGCAGTCGCCGTGACAGGGGTGGGCTGGGTACGCAGTATTTT. Translating it yields CASSRRDRGGLGTQYF.

The gene calls are TRBV20-1 and TRBJ1-1, with a tentative D call TRBD1 (6 bases). Germline CDR1 is DFQATT and CDR2 is SNEGSKA (reference sequence). CDR3 size: 15 residues. The germline V and J ends were trimmed by 3 bases and 2 bases, with 16 bases remaining between them. CDR3 sequence: CSASIPDSSNTEAFF. The CDR3 nucleotides read TGCAGTGCTAGTATCCCGGACAGTTCAAACACTGAAGCTTTCTTT.

The chain employs TRBV19 and TRBJ1-5; 10 nucleotides agree with TRBD1. Trimming at V came to 6 bases and at J to 5 bases, leaving 10 bases not matched to a gene. This CDR3 is built from 16 residues. CDR1 and CDR2 (germline): LNHDA, SQIVND (reference sequence). The CDR3 region is CASSFIGTGAYQPQHF. The CDR3 DNA sequence: TGTGCCAGTAGCTTTATCGGGACAGGGGCCTATCAGCCCCAGCATTTT.

V and J are TRBV19 and TRBJ1-3, with D uncertain. Germline-derived CDR1 and CDR2 are LNHDA and SQIVND (reference sequence). Trimming removed 3 bases at V and 0 bases at J, with 6 bases between. The CDR3 is 14 residues long. The CDR3 DNA is TGTGCCAGTAGTATCCGCACCTCTGGAAACACCATATATTTT. It is translated as CASSIRTSGNTIYF.

The rearrangement joins TRBV6-5 to TRBJ1-2; possible D gene TRBD1, 6 bases. V dropped 6 bases and J dropped 8 bases, with 16 bases sitting between them. Germline CDR1 MNHEY, CDR2 SVGAGI. The CDR3 is made up of 13 amino acids. The CDR3 loop reads CASRPQGTGGYTF. The CDR3 DNA reads TGTGCCAGCAGACCACAGGGTACAGGAGGCTACACCTTC.

CDR3 region: CASSYLGTGTYEQYF. CDR3 DNA sequence: TGTGCCAGCAGTTACTTAGGGACAGGGACCTACGAGCAGTACTTC. The chain employs TRBV6-5 and TRBJ2-7; 9 bases map to TRBD1. From germline, CDR1 is MNHEY and CDR2 SVGAGI. The CDR3 runs 15 residues. Trimming cost V 1 base and J 2 bases; bases outside gene matches: 3.